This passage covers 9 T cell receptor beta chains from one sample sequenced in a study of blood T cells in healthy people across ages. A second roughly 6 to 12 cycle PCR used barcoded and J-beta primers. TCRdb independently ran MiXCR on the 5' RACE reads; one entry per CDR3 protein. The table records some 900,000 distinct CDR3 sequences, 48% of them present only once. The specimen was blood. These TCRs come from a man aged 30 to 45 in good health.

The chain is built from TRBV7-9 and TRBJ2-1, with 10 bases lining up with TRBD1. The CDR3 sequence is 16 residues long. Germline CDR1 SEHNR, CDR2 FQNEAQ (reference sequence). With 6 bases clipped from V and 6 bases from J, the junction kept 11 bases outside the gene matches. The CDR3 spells CASRPRQGARSNEQFF. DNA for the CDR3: TGTGCCAGCAGACCCCGACAGGGGGCGAGGTCCAATGAGCAGTTCTTC.

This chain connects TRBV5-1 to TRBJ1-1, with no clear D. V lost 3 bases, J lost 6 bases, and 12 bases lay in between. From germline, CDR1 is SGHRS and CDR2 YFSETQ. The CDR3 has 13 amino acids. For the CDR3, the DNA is TGCGCCAGCAGCTCCCCAGGTCGCCCTGAAGCTTTCTTT. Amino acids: CASSSPGRPEAFF. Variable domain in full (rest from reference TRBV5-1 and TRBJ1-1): KAGVTQTPRYLIKTRGQQVTLSCSPISGHRSVSWYQQTPGQGLQFLFEYFSETQRNKGNFPGRFSGRQFSNSRSEMNVSTLELGDSALYLCASSSPGRPEAFFGQGTRLTVV.

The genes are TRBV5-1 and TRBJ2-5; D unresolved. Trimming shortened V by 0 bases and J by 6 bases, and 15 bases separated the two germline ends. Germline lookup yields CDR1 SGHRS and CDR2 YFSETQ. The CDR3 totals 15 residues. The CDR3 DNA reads TGCGCCAGCAGCTTGGGTGACATACAGAGGAAGACCCAGTACTTC. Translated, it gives CASSLGDIQRKTQYF.

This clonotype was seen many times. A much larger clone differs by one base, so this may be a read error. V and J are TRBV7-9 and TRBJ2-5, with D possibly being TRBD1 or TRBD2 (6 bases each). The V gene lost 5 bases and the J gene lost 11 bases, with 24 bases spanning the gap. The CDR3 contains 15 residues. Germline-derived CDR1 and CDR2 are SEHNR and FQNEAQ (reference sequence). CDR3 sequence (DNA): TGTGCCAGCAGCCTAGAGCGGGCAGGGGACAATGAGCAGTACTTC. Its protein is CASSLERAGDNEQYF.

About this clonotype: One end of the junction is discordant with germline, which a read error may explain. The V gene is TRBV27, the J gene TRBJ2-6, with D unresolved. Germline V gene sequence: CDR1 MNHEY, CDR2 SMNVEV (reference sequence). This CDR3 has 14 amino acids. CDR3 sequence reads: CASSFLSGANVLTF. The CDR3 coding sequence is TGCGCCAGCAGCTTTTTGAGTGGGGCCAACGTCCTGACTTTC.

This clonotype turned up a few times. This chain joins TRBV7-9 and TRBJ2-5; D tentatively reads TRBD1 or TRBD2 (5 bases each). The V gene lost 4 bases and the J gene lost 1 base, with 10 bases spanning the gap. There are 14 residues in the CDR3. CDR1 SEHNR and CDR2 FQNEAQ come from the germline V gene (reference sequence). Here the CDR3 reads CASSSVGVQETQYF. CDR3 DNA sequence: TGTGCCAGCAGCTCAGTGGGGGTCCAAGAGACCCAGTACTTC. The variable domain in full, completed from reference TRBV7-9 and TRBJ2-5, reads DTGVSQNPRHKITKRGQNVTFRCDPISEHNRLYWYRQTLGQGPEFLTYFQNEAQLEKSRLLSDRFSAERPKGSFSTLEIQRTEQGDSAMYLCASSSVGVQETQYFGPGTRLLVL.

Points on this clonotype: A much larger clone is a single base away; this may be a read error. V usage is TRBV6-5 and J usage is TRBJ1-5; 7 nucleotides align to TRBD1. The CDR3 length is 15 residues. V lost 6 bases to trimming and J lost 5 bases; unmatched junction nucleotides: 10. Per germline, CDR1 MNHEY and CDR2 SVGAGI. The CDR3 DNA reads TGTGCCAGCAGGGAGACCACAGGGGACGATCAGCCCCAGCATTTT. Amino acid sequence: CASRETTGDDQPQHF.

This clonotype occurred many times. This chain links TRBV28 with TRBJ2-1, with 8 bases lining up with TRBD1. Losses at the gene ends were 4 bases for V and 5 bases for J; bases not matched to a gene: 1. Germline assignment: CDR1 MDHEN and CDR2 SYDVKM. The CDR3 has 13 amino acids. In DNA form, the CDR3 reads TGTGCCAGCAGTTCGGACAGGGACAATGAGCAGTTCTTC. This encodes CASSSDRDNEQFF.

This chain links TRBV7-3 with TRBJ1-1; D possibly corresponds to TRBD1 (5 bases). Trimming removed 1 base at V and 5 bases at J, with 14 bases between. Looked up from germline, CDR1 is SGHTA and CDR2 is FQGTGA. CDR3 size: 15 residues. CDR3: CASSLNPGGRTEAFF. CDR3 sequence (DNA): TGTGCCAGCAGCTTAAACCCGGGGGGTCGTACTGAAGCTTTCTTT.